This section outlines one TCR beta chain sequence together with its context. V dropped 5 bases and J dropped 4 bases, with 11 bases sitting between them. Germline CDR1 reads SEHNR; CDR2 reads FQNEAQ (reference sequence). This CDR3 comprises 14 residues. These data belong to a study of blood T cell repertoires in COVID-19. About the study: In each case, the material was cDNA or gDNA derived from T cells, B-cell-depleted T cells, or PBMCs.

Clones were sequenced by immunoSEQ multiplex PCR, and TCRdb holds only the in-frame ones, with some missing. The repertoire holds about 110,000 clones, with just under 90% as singletons. The specimen was peripheral blood. The chain employs TRBV7-9 and TRBJ2-2; D is perhaps TRBD2 (6 bases). The origin of this receptor is a woman in her fifties or sixties with acute or convalescent COVID-19. The CDR3, as DNA: TGTGCCAGCAGCCGGACTACTTCCACCGGGGAGCTGTTTTTT. The encoded protein is CASSRTTSTGELFF.